This entry lists 26 T cell receptor beta chains sequenced from one sample in a study of blood T cell repertoires in COVID-19. TCRdb's copy holds only in-frame clones and misses some; the assay was immunoSEQ multiplex PCR. The table records approximately 150,000 clones, approximately 80% of them present only once. Sample: peripheral blood. The receptors were sampled from a human donor in a cohort sampled during active COVID-19.

This clone was observed a handful of times. At one end, the junction sequence differs from germline, possibly due to a read error. V is TRBV7-9 and J is TRBJ1-3; the match to TRBD1 covers 8 bases. Germline lookup yields CDR1 SEHNR and CDR2 FQNEAQ (reference sequence). There are 15 residues in the CDR3. The CDR3 is CASTLLGQAGNTIYF. CDR3 coding DNA: TGTGCCAGCACCTTATTGGGACAGGCAGGAAACACCATATATTTT.

In this sample, this clone turned up a few times. The gene calls are TRBV4-3 and TRBJ1-2; possibly TRBD1 for D (5 bases). The CDR3 extends over 14 amino acids. V gave up 0 bases and J gave up 8 bases, with 13 bases separating them. CDR1 is LGHNA and CDR2 is YSLEER in the germline V gene. The CDR3, as DNA: TGCGCCAGCAGCCAAGAAATGGGGCCCCTCGGCTACACCTTC. Encoded protein: CASSQEMGPLGYTF.

This chain joins TRBV18 and TRBJ2-7; 9 positions match TRBD2. There are 15 residues in the CDR3. V gave up 2 bases and J gave up 0 bases; unmatched junction bases: 2. In germline, CDR1 is KGHSH, CDR2 LQKENI. DNA of the CDR3: TGTGCCAGCTCACCAGCTAGCGGGACCTCCTACGAGCAGTACTTC. Its protein is CASSPASGTSYEQYF.

The rearrangement links TRBV7-9 to TRBJ2-1, with D perhaps matching TRBD2 (6 bases). The germline gives CDR1 SEHNR, CDR2 FQNEAQ (reference sequence). The CDR3 loop spans 15 amino acids. V shed 5 bases and J shed 4 bases, with 15 bases lying between them. CDR3 in amino acids: CASSQVRGSYNEQFF. CDR3 coding DNA: TGTGCCAGCAGCCAGGTACGGGGGAGTTACAATGAGCAGTTCTTC. Based on the CDR3 plus reference TRBV7-9 and TRBJ2-1, the full variable domain is DTGVSQNPRHKITKRGQNVTFRCDPISEHNRLYWYRQTLGQGPEFLTYFQNEAQLEKSRLLSDRFSAERPKGSFSTLEIQRTEQGDSAMYLCASSQVRGSYNEQFFGPGTRLTVL.

V and J are TRBV4-2 and TRBJ1-6, with TRBD1 as a possible D gene (6 bases). The V and J ends lost 0 bases and 8 bases respectively, with 20 bases between them. The germline CDR1 and CDR2 sequences are LGHNA and YNFKEQ. The CDR3 loop spans 18 amino acids. The CDR3 nucleotides are TGTGCCAGCAGCCAAGATTTTAAAAGGGCAGGGGCGGATTCACCCCTCCACTTT. Translating gives CASSQDFKRAGADSPLHF.

The J gene is TRBJ2-3, the V gene TRBV5-1; TRBD2 agrees at 8 bases. This CDR3 comprises 14 residues. V shed 3 bases and J 5 bases; nucleotides not matched to a gene: 5. In germline, CDR1 is SGHRS, CDR2 YFSETQ. The CDR3 loop reads CASSSGLAGDTQYF. In DNA, the CDR3 is TGCGCCAGCAGCTCTGGACTAGCTGGAGATACGCAGTATTTT. Full variable domain (rest looked up from reference TRBV5-1 and TRBJ2-3): KAGVTQTPRYLIKTRGQQVTLSCSPISGHRSVSWYQQTPGQGLQFLFEYFSETQRNKGNFPGRFSGRQFSNSRSEMNVSTLELGDSALYLCASSSGLAGDTQYFGPGTRLTVL.

This clone was seen a single time. The identical CDR3 is also encoded by other nucleotide sequences in the sample. The V and J genes are TRBV30 and TRBJ1-1; D unclear. The germline V and J ends were trimmed by 4 bases and 0 bases, with 6 bases remaining between them. This CDR3 is 12 amino acids long. Germline CDR1 reads GTSNPN; CDR2 reads SVGIG (reference sequence). CDR3 sequence reads: CAWNRVNTEAFF. CDR3 DNA sequence: TGTGCCTGGAATCGAGTGAACACTGAAGCTTTCTTT.

This clone was found once. The rearrangement joins TRBV19 to TRBJ2-1; 11 nucleotides match TRBD2. The CDR3 has 14 amino acids. Germline CDR1 is LNHDA and CDR2 is SQIVND (reference sequence). After removal of 7 bases from V and 7 bases from J, the junction contained 6 bases not matched to a gene. CDR3 residues: CASNPSGRTNEQFF. CDR3 in DNA: TGTGCCAGTAATCCTAGCGGGAGGACGAATGAGCAGTTCTTC.

In nucleotides, the CDR3 is TGTGCCAGCAGCCAGCAGGGAATTAGTACGCAGTATTTT. Its protein is CASSQQGISTQYF. V is TRBV13 and J is TRBJ2-3; a possible D gene is TRBD1 (5 bases). The CDR3 is 13 amino acids. V shed 5 bases and J shed 8 bases, with 14 bases lying between them. The germline gives CDR1 PRHDT, CDR2 FYEKMQ (reference sequence).

This sequence joins TRBV9 and TRBJ1-1; 9 nucleotides agree with TRBD1. After removal of 3 bases from V and 4 bases from J, the junction contained 10 bases not matched to a gene. The CDR3 runs to 16 residues. Germline assignment: CDR1 SGDLS and CDR2 YYNGEE. CDR3 amino acids: CASSDRQGGGGTEAFF. The DNA of the CDR3 is TGTGCCAGCAGCGACAGACAGGGGGGAGGGGGCACTGAAGCTTTCTTT.

This chain links TRBV30 with TRBJ2-2, with 10 bases identical to TRBD2. CDR1 and CDR2 (germline): GTSNPN, SVGIG (reference sequence). V lost 4 bases to trimming and J lost 4 bases; unmatched junction nucleotides: 9. This CDR3 has 16 residues. The CDR3 loop is CAWTSLAGVGTGELFF. As DNA, the CDR3 is TGTGCCTGGACCTCCCTAGCGGGAGTCGGCACCGGGGAGCTGTTTTTT.

The chain employs TRBV2 and TRBJ1-1; 10 nucleotides line up with TRBD1. Germline CDR1 is SNHLY and CDR2 is FYNNEI. The CDR3 is 17 amino acids. V lost 1 base and J lost 0; bases outside the gene matches: 5. DNA of the CDR3: TGTGCCAGCAGTGAAGTGGGGACAGGGGTCCTGAACACTGAAGCTTTCTTT. This gives the protein CASSEVGTGVLNTEAFF.

V is TRBV7-6 and J is TRBJ2-7; TRBD2 matches 10 bases. From germline, CDR1 is SGHVS and CDR2 FNYEAQ. This CDR3 has 16 residues. With 2 bases clipped from V and 6 bases from J, the junction kept 10 bases outside the gene matches. CDR3 sequence: CASSLRASGSKGEQYF. For the CDR3, the DNA is TGTGCCAGCAGCTTAAGGGCTAGCGGGAGTAAAGGCGAGCAGTACTTC. The full variable domain, rest sourced from reference TRBV7-6 and TRBJ2-7, is GAGVSQSPRYKVTKRGQDVALRCDPISGHVSLYWYRQALGQGPEFLTYFNYEAQQDKSGLPNDRFSAERPEGSISTLTIQRTEQRDSAMYRCASSLRASGSKGEQYFGPGTRLTVT.

This clone has ten or more counts. The chain has TRBV7-3 and TRBJ2-1; possibly TRBD2 for D (5 bases). The V gene lost 5 bases and the J gene lost 6 bases, with 20 bases spanning the gap. CDR3 size: 16 residues. CDR1 SGHTA and CDR2 FQGTGA come from the germline V gene. The CDR3 region has the DNA TGTGCCAGCAGCCTCGTTTCCGGGATATCAGGCAATGAGCAGTTCTTC. It translates to CASSLVSGISGNEQFF.

The chain links TRBV27 to TRBJ2-2; 7 bases match TRBD2. This CDR3 is 17 amino acids long. The germline V gene encodes CDR1 MNHEY and CDR2 SMNVEV (reference sequence). J was trimmed by 4 bases and V by 6 bases; bases with no gene match: 14. The CDR3 DNA reads TGTGCCAGCAGACGAATTCAAGCGGGATTAGCCACCGGGGAGCTGTTTTTT. The encoded protein is CASRRIQAGLATGELFF.

This clone was picked up a small number of times. The chain links TRBV6-5 to TRBJ1-5, with D possibly being TRBD1 (5 bases). This CDR3 contains 13 residues. The V gene's germline CDR1 is MNHEY and CDR2 SVGAGI. V gave up 7 bases and J gave up 7 bases, with 14 bases separating them. The CDR3 DNA reads as TGTGCCAGCACCCGGGGGGGAGGACAGCCCCAGCATTTT. Amino acid sequence: CASTRGGGQPQHF.

As to this clone: A junction end diverges from the germline sequence, so it may reflect a read error. The V gene is TRBV2, the J gene TRBJ1-1; D ambiguous. Germline V lookup: CDR1 SNHLY, CDR2 FYNNEI. The CDR3 totals 17 residues. CDR3 region: CASSDSPRLVGNAEAFF. CDR3 coding DNA: TGTGCCAGCAGTGATTCTCCTCGATTAGTCGGGAACGCTGAAGCTTTCTTT.

J is TRBJ1-1 and V is TRBV7-9, with TRBD1 matching over 7 bases. V shed 2 bases, J shed 5 bases, and the junction held 2 bases outside the gene matches. Per germline, CDR1 SEHNR and CDR2 FQNEAQ (reference sequence). The CDR3 sequence is 13 residues long. The CDR3 loop is CASSLQGVTEAFF. As DNA, the CDR3 is TGTGCCAGCAGCTTACAGGGGGTGACTGAAGCTTTCTTT.

The rearrangement uses TRBV28 and TRBJ2-7, with TRBD1 matching over 7 bases. The CDR3 is made up of 15 amino acids. CDR1 is MDHEN and CDR2 is SYDVKM in the germline V gene. J gave up 2 bases and V 3 bases, and 7 bases lay outside the gene matches. DNA for the CDR3: TGTGCCAGCAGTTTCTCCGGGACAGCAGCCTACGAGCAGTACTTC. It translates to CASSFSGTAAYEQYF.

This chain joins TRBV2 and TRBJ2-1; 9 positions agree with TRBD2. Germline V lookup: CDR1 SNHLY, CDR2 FYNNEI. The CDR3 spans 13 residues. The V and J ends lost 3 bases and 6 bases, in that order; junction bases with no gene match: 0. Here the CDR3 reads CASSEGLANEQFF. For the CDR3, the DNA is TGTGCCAGCAGTGAGGGACTAGCCAATGAGCAGTTCTTC.

CDR3 region: CATSRTDRGDSYEQYF. In nucleotides, the CDR3 is TGTGCCACCAGCAGAACGGACAGGGGGGACTCCTACGAGCAGTACTTC. This chain uses TRBV15 with TRBJ2-7; 10 bases fit TRBD1. V lost 2 bases to trimming and J lost 0 bases; unmatched junction nucleotides: 4. The V gene's germline CDR1 is LNHNV and CDR2 YYDKDF (reference sequence). The CDR3 is made up of 16 amino acids.

This clone came up once. This chain uses TRBV19 with TRBJ2-2, with 14 bases aligning to TRBD2. The CDR3 sequence is 17 residues long. Trimming took 7 bases from V and 1 from J; bases not matched to a gene: 5. Germline V CDR1 and CDR2: LNHDA, SQIVND (reference sequence). CDR3 region: CASKTGLAGGNTGELFF. CDR3 in DNA: TGTGCCAGTAAAACAGGACTAGCGGGAGGGAACACCGGGGAGCTGTTTTTT. The variable domain in full, completed from reference TRBV19 and TRBJ2-2, reads DGGITQSPKYLFRKEGQNVTLSCEQNLNHDAMYWYRQDPGQGLRLIYYSQIVNDFQKGDIAEGYSVSREKKESFPLTVTSAQKNPTAFYLCASKTGLAGGNTGELFFGEGSRLTVL.

The chain joins TRBV7-3 to TRBJ2-1; no firm D call. This CDR3 contains 15 residues. In germline, CDR1 is SGHTA, CDR2 FQGTGA. Trimming stripped 5 bases from V and 3 bases from J, with 14 bases between. The CDR3 nucleotides read TGTGCCAGCAGCCTCGAGGCTCACGTCTACAATGAGCAGTTCTTC. It codes for CASSLEAHVYNEQFF.

V gene TRBV7-6 combines with J gene TRBJ2-1, with 15 positions matching TRBD2. This CDR3 is built from 19 residues. V was clipped by 6 bases and J by 0 bases; unmatched bases: 9. Germline V gene sequence: CDR1 SGHVS, CDR2 FNYEAQ. Here the CDR3 DNA reads TGTGCCAGCAGTGGACCGGGACTAGCGGGAGGATTCTCCTACAATGAGCAGTTCTTC. Translated, it gives CASSGPGLAGGFSYNEQFF.

The chain joins TRBV3-1 (or the pseudogene TRBV3-2) to TRBJ2-5, with a tentative D call TRBD2 (7 bases). Germline CDR1 and CDR2: LGHDT and YNNKEL (reference sequence). The V end was cut by 4 bases, the J end by 3 bases, with 18 bases between. The CDR3 is 16 residues long. CDR3 in DNA: TGTGCCAGCAGCCTGGTAGAAGGGGGAGGGGAAGAGACCCAGTACTTC. Its translation is CASSLVEGGGEETQYF.

This chain connects TRBV14 to TRBJ2-1; 7 nucleotides align to TRBD2. Losses at the gene ends were 7 bases for V and 10 bases for J; bases not matched to a gene: 16. This CDR3 region has 15 residues. Germline V lookup: CDR1 SGHDN, CDR2 FVKESK. This CDR3 is CASNGAGYSGEEQFF. The CDR3 nucleotides read TGTGCCAGCAATGGAGCGGGGTACTCCGGGGAGGAGCAGTTCTTC. The full variable domain, its missing parts supplied by reference TRBV14 and TRBJ2-1, is EAGVTQFPSHSVIEKGQTVTLRCDPISGHDNLYWYRRVMGKEIKFLLHFVKESKQDESGMPNNRFLAERTGGTYSTLKVQPAELEDSGVYFCASNGAGYSGEEQFFGPGTRLTVL.